This is a list of T cell receptor beta chains from one sample in a study of T cell changes during pregnancy in multiple sclerosis. Only in-frame clones appear in the TCRdb table, and some are missing; sequencing was by immunoSEQ multiplex PCR. The data hold around 110,000 clones, with around 93% observed a single time. This material consisted of peripheral blood, taken in the third trimester of pregnancy. These receptors originate from a female donor in good health, enrolled as a control in a pregnancy study. The CDR3 runs from the conserved cysteine through the conserved F or W. D genes are given only for firm matches.

V,J,D,CDR3
TRBV19,TRBJ2-5,TRBD2,CASSSGLAGDQETQYF
TRBV21-1,TRBJ1-2,NA,CASSKGQGTNYGYTF
TRBV7-8,TRBJ1-4,NA,CASRNSGGKGEKLFF
TRBV7-2,TRBJ2-3,TRBD2,CASSLSGGTDTQYF
TRBV4-2,TRBJ1-2,NA,CASSQNQQGEHGYTF
TRBV4-3,TRBJ2-2,NA,CASSQDQVPGELFF
TRBV5-5,TRBJ1-6,TRBD1,CASSLEGTGASPLHF
TRBV18,TRBJ1-6,TRBD1,CASSPRQGLYNSPLHF
TRBV7-3,TRBJ2-7,TRBD1,CASSWGTGFEQYF
TRBV23-1,TRBJ1-2,NA,CTSSQRRKTTGPNYGYTF
TRBV15,TRBJ2-7,NA,CATSRGGLGSSEQYF
TRBV2,TRBJ1-6,TRBD1,CASMQQGLPLHF
TRBV4-3,TRBJ2-2,TRBD1,CASSRGQANTGELFF
TRBV2,TRBJ1-1,TRBD1,CATKQGAVTEAFF
TRBV7-2,TRBJ2-7,TRBD2,CASSSREGVSYEQYF
TRBV7-2,TRBJ1-2,TRBD1,CASSLMSGGKDGYTF
TRBV7-3,TRBJ2-3,NA,CASSPEGRGGTDTQYF
TRBV5-6,TRBJ1-5,TRBD1,CASSQGPQGASQPQHF
TRBV6-6,TRBJ1-5,TRBD1,CASILTGGRGQPQHF
TRBV9,TRBJ1-6,TRBD1,CASSPSRDRGYSPLHF
TRBV4-3,TRBJ2-1,TRBD2,CASSQGYGGAYNEQFF
TRBV5-5,TRBJ1-1,TRBD1,CASSLTGAPGGTEAFF
TRBV11-1,TRBJ2-1,TRBD2,CASSLAGTSGGRVNEQFF
TRBV18,TRBJ1-5,NA,CASSPSGDERPQHF
TRBV4-3,TRBJ2-1,NA,CASSHRRGTYNEQFF
TRBV7-9,TRBJ2-3,NA,CASTSWRGGDYLTDTQYF
TRBV30,TRBJ2-3,TRBD2,CAWSRASGADTQYF
TRBV30,TRBJ1-3,NA,CALDKDGGRSSGNTIYF
TRBV2,TRBJ1-5,NA,CASSEARGAGQPQHF
TRBV30,TRBJ1-1,NA,CAWRGLNTEAFF
TRBV25-1,TRBJ1-5,NA,CASSGPGGNQPQHF
TRBV19,TRBJ1-1,TRBD1,CASSIGTANTEAFF
TRBV6-1,TRBJ1-4,TRBD1,CAGGDRGNEKLFF
TRBV5-6,TRBJ1-5,NA,CASSGGADQAQHF
TRBV4-2,TRBJ1-1,TRBD1,CASSSIQGGITEAFF
TRBV11-3,TRBJ2-5,TRBD1,CASSHRGGQGRETQYF
TRBV10-3,TRBJ2-7,TRBD2,CAIAPGLGYEQYF
TRBV29-1,TRBJ1-5,TRBD1,CSVRTGGQPQHF
TRBV7-3,TRBJ1-1,TRBD1,CASSAGSGQYTEAFF
TRBV19,TRBJ1-2,NA,CASSISAGNGYGYTF
TRBV27,TRBJ1-5,NA,CASSMGQNQPQHF
TRBV18,TRBJ2-4,NA,CASSPENSWSKNIQYF
TRBV30,TRBJ2-3,NA,CAWDPDRSWDTQYF
TRBV5-1,TRBJ2-5,TRBD2,CASSPGTSLAQETQYF
TRBV9,TRBJ2-2,TRBD1,CASSVLQGAAGTGELFF
TRBV4-3,TRBJ1-1,NA,CASSPLVGRMNTEAFF
TRBV6-6,TRBJ1-1,TRBD1,CASNSQTGATEAFF
TRBV4-1,TRBJ2-3,TRBD1,CASSRQGTDTQYF
TRBV5-6,TRBJ1-1,TRBD1,CASSLGTGRTEAFF
TRBV30,TRBJ2-7,NA,CAWSGGTASYEQYF
TRBV6-5,TRBJ1-6,TRBD1,CASSRGQDNSPLHF
TRBV15,TRBJ1-6,NA,CATSRGSQGGNSPLHF
TRBV2,TRBJ1-1,TRBD1,CASQGGLGVGEAFF
TRBV4-3,TRBJ2-4,NA,CASSQDWGGRGGRFDIQYF
TRBV7-3,TRBJ2-1,NA,CASSPRSGTSYNEQFF
TRBV7-9,TRBJ2-7,TRBD1,CASSSGTGPYEQYF
TRBV11-2,TRBJ2-7,NA,CASSLGSSYYEQYF
TRBV10-1,TRBJ1-5,TRBD1,CASSESRPGQDSNQPQHF